The 9 T cell receptor beta chains listed next were all sequenced from one sample in a study of cytomegalovirus exposure and HLA in healthy donors. Use of 60 Vbeta and 13 Jbeta primers characterized the PCR. Profiled with immunoSEQ multiplex PCR; TCRdb holds only in-frame clones, not every one. The repertoire holds 50,000 or so clones, with around 81% as singletons. The sample consisted of PBMCs. Source of these receptors: a boy aged 5-17 years in good health and CMV-seropositive.

The chain joins TRBV7-8 to TRBJ1-6; D is undetermined. Between the trimmed V and J ends, which lost 5 bases and 6 bases, there was a span of 14 bases. Germline V lookup: CDR1 SGHVS, CDR2 FQNEAQ. The CDR3 is made up of 15 amino acids. The CDR3 sequence is CASSGYLTSNSPLHF. For the CDR3, the DNA is TGTGCCAGCAGCGGGTACTTAACTAGTAATTCACCCCTCCACTTT.

The CDR3: CASSYFRSSYEQYF. The DNA for the CDR3 is TGTGCCAGCAGTTACTTCCGTAGCTCCTACGAGCAGTACTTC. The chain couples TRBV6-6 to TRBJ2-7; D gene unclear. CDR3 length: 14 residues. Germline CDR1 and CDR2: MNHNY and SVGAGI (reference sequence). The V and J ends lost 1 base and 0 bases respectively, with 7 bases between them.

J is TRBJ2-7 and V is TRBV5-1, with D maybe TRBD1 (6 bases). Germline-derived CDR1 and CDR2 are SGHRS and YFSETQ. This CDR3 comprises 15 residues. V lost 6 bases, J lost 6 bases, and 22 bases lay in between. CDR3 coding DNA: TGCGCCAGCACTAACAGGGACCAGGGGTTGAGCGAGCAGTACTTC. Protein product: CASTNRDQGLSEQYF.

V and J are TRBV6-1 and TRBJ2-7; D is perhaps TRBD1 (6 bases). Germline V lookup: CDR1 MNHNS, CDR2 SASEGT. The CDR3 covers 14 residues. Trimming cost V 6 bases and J 3 bases, with 15 bases left between them. DNA for the CDR3: TGTGCCAGCAGCCCCACAGGGTATGGCTACGAGCAGTACTTC. Amino acids: CASSPTGYGYEQYF.

The table lists this clone with a count of one. The chain links TRBV5-1 to TRBJ1-6, with TRBD1 identical over 7 bases. The germline V gene has CDR1 SGHRS and CDR2 YFSETQ. The J segment lost 8 bases and the V segment lost 4 bases, leaving 9 bases of the junction unmatched. The CDR3 has 15 residues. The CDR3 loop reads CASSPGDRDDSPLHF. The CDR3 nucleotides are TGCGCCAGCAGCCCAGGAGACAGGGATGATTCACCCCTCCACTTT.

J is TRBJ2-5 and V is TRBV7-2; 8 bases line up with TRBD1. With 8 bases clipped from V and 5 bases from J, the junction kept 10 bases outside the gene matches. Germline V gene lookup returns CDR1 SGHTA and CDR2 FQGNSA. The CDR3 totals 14 residues. This chain's CDR3 is CASGTGFQEETQYF. The CDR3 nucleotides read TGTGCCAGCGGGACAGGATTTCAAGAGGAGACCCAGTACTTC.

The chain recombines TRBV13 with TRBJ2-3; 7 nucleotides line up with TRBD1. V shed 5 bases, J shed 4 bases, and the junction held 12 bases outside the gene matches. CDR3 length: 16 amino acids. Germline assignment: CDR1 PRHDT and CDR2 FYEKMQ (reference sequence). In DNA, the CDR3 is TGTGCCAGCAGCGCCCCCAGGGGACAGCTTGCAGATACGCAGTATTTT. Its translation is CASSAPRGQLADTQYF.

The chain links TRBV2 to TRBJ2-7; the match to TRBD2 covers 12 bases. This CDR3 region has 16 residues. The germline CDR1 and CDR2 sequences are SNHLY and FYNNEI. Losses at the gene ends were 4 bases for V and 6 bases for J; bases not matched to a gene: 10. CDR3 sequence reads: CASSGLAGVMTGEQYF. CDR3 sequence (DNA): TGTGCCAGCAGTGGACTAGCGGGGGTTATGACGGGCGAGCAGTACTTC.

The J gene is TRBJ2-7, the V gene TRBV20-1, with D tentatively TRBD2 (6 bases). Looked up from germline, CDR1 is DFQATT and CDR2 is SNEGSKA (reference sequence). Between the trimmed V and J ends, which lost 4 bases and 6 bases, there was a span of 10 bases. The CDR3 totals 11 residues. CDR3 in amino acids: CSANGGGEQYF. CDR3 DNA: TGCAGTGCTAATGGGGGAGGCGAGCAGTACTTC.